The 19 T cell receptor beta chains below were found in one sample sequenced in a study of Tregs in tolerant kidney transplant recipients. Sequencing was performed with immunoSEQ multiplex PCR; in TCRdb, only in-frame clones are kept and a portion is missing. The table includes roughly 69,000 clones, less than 98% detected once. Sequenced here: Tregs from blood, sampled before the transplant. These receptors all stem from a human donor who received a combined kidney and bone marrow transplant.

The sample holds one count of this clone. The gene calls are TRBV7-8 and TRBJ1-1; possible D gene TRBD1, 5 bases. This CDR3 contains 14 residues. Germline-derived CDR1 and CDR2 are SGHVS and FQNEAQ. V was clipped by 6 bases and J by 0 bases, with 11 bases between them. This CDR3 is CASRGGTMNTEAFF. CDR3 DNA: TGTGCCAGCAGGGGGGGTACCATGAACACTGAAGCTTTCTTT.

This chain uses TRBV10-3 with TRBJ2-7, with a tentative D call TRBD2 (6 bases). Trimming shortened V by 3 bases and J by 3 bases, and 15 bases separated the two germline ends. This CDR3 is built from 15 residues. The germline gives CDR1 ENHRY, CDR2 SYGVKD. The CDR3 nucleotides are TGTGCCATCAGTGATGATCCCGGGGGACGCTACGAGCAGTACTTC. As protein: CAISDDPGGRYEQYF.

The rearrangement joins TRBV5-1 to TRBJ2-7, with D perhaps TRBD1 (6 bases). The V end lost 5 bases, the J end lost 2 bases, and 14 bases lay between the germline ends. Germline CDR1 and CDR2: SGHRS and YFSETQ. This CDR3 comprises 14 residues. Here the CDR3 reads CASRGDRRPYEQYF. The CDR3, as DNA: TGCGCCAGCAGGGGAGACAGGCGCCCCTACGAGCAGTACTTC.

The chain links TRBV5-1 to TRBJ1-5; D unclear. CDR1 and CDR2 (germline): SGHRS, YFSETQ. The CDR3 runs to 15 residues. V lost 0 bases and J 7 bases, leaving 14 bases between the germline ends. For the CDR3, the DNA is TGCGCCAGCAGCTTGGGTCCGTCCGAGGAGCAGCCCCAGCATTTT. As protein: CASSLGPSEEQPQHF.

The chain links TRBV5-1 to TRBJ1-6, with 9 nucleotides matching TRBD1. The CDR3 is made up of 14 amino acids. Trimming took 5 bases from V and 7 from J; bases not matched to a gene: 4. Looked up from germline, CDR1 is SGHRS and CDR2 is YFSETQ. The CDR3 bases are TGCGCCAGCAGGCCGGGACAGGGAAATTCACCCCTCCACTTT. It codes for CASRPGQGNSPLHF.

This chain links TRBV15 with TRBJ2-1, with 10 bases matching TRBD2. V lost 1 base and J lost 9; bases outside the gene matches: 6. Germline CDR1 is LNHNV and CDR2 is YYDKDF (reference sequence). The CDR3 is 15 residues long. CDR3 region: CATSRVLAGAGEQFF. The CDR3 DNA sequence: TGTGCCACCAGCAGAGTTCTAGCGGGGGCAGGTGAGCAGTTCTTC.

This chain uses TRBV11-2 with TRBJ2-7; 10 bases fit TRBD2. J lost 3 bases, V lost 3 bases, and 2 bases had no gene match. The CDR3 length is 14 residues. Germline V gene lookup returns CDR1 SGHAT and CDR2 FQNNGV. CDR3 nucleotide sequence: TGTGCCAGCAGCTTTTCTAGCGGGAGCTACGAGCAGTACTTC. Translation gives CASSFSSGSYEQYF.

V is TRBV5-1 and J is TRBJ2-7; 7 nucleotides agree with TRBD2. V shed 0 bases, J shed 2 bases, and the junction held 11 bases outside the gene matches. Germline CDR1 SGHRS, CDR2 YFSETQ. The CDR3 contains 17 residues. CDR3 in amino acids: CASSLAVSAGVTYEQYF. The DNA for the CDR3 is TGCGCCAGCAGCTTGGCCGTATCTGCGGGGGTGACCTACGAGCAGTACTTC.

The chain links TRBV10-2 to TRBJ2-1; possibly TRBD1 for D (6 bases). The V end was cut by 2 bases, the J end by 15 bases, with 11 bases between. This CDR3 has 11 residues. CDR1 and CDR2 (germline): WSHSY, SAAADI. DNA for the CDR3: TGCGCCAGCAGTGAGCATGGCAGGGGGTTCTTC. This gives the protein CASSEHGRGFF.

The gene calls are TRBV5-1 and TRBJ1-4, with D possibly matching TRBD1 (6 bases). Germline assignment: CDR1 SGHRS and CDR2 YFSETQ. V was cut by 7 bases and J by 8 bases, with 18 bases left in between. The CDR3 spans 14 residues. The CDR3 sequence is CASGKQGVGEKLFF. CDR3 DNA sequence: TGCGCCAGCGGGAAACAGGGAGTGGGCGAAAAACTGTTTTTT.

The V gene is TRBV7-2, the J gene TRBJ2-5; no clear D gene. The ends were cut back, 3 bases at V and 2 bases at J, with 4 bases in the middle. This CDR3 is 12 amino acids long. The germline CDR1 and CDR2 sequences are SGHTA and FQGNSA. Written as DNA, the CDR3 is TGTGCCAGCAGCTTTCGGCAAGAGACCCAGTACTTC. This codes for CASSFRQETQYF.

This rearrangement joins TRBV2 to TRBJ2-2; 7 bases fit TRBD1. The V segment lost 10 bases and the J segment 0 bases; nucleotides outside the gene matches: 8. The CDR3 sequence is 15 residues long. Per the germline V gene, CDR1 is SNHLY and CDR2 is FYNNEI. CDR3 DNA sequence: TGTGCCATACAGACAGGGCCCCCGAACACCGGGGAGCTGTTTTTT. The encoded protein is CAIQTGPPNTGELFF.

This chain links TRBV9 with TRBJ2-2, with D unresolved. The CDR3 runs 14 residues. V was pared by 2 bases and J by 5 bases, with 10 bases between. The germline gives CDR1 SGDLS, CDR2 YYNGEE. The CDR3 loop is CASSVLVGTGELFF. The DNA of the CDR3 is TGTGCCAGCAGCGTTCTAGTCGGGACCGGGGAGCTGTTTTTT. Together with reference TRBV9 and TRBJ2-2, the CDR3 gives the full variable domain: DSGVTQTPKHLITATGQRVTLRCSPRSGDLSVYWYQQSLDQGLQFLIQYYNGEERAKGNILERFSAQQFPDLHSELNLSSLELGDSALYFCASSVLVGTGELFFGEGSRLTVL.

This rearrangement joins TRBV28 to TRBJ1-2; TRBD1 matches 8 bases. J lost 3 bases, V lost 5 bases, and 14 bases had no gene match. Looked up from germline, CDR1 is MDHEN and CDR2 is SYDVKM. The CDR3 covers 17 residues. The CDR3 loop reads CASSLATGVKEYYGYTF. The CDR3 coding sequence is TGTGCCAGCAGTCTTGCGACAGGGGTAAAAGAGTACTATGGCTACACCTTC.

The rearrangement uses TRBV5-1 and TRBJ2-1; D perhaps matches TRBD1 (6 bases). Germline V lookup: CDR1 SGHRS, CDR2 YFSETQ. This CDR3 contains 15 residues. With 0 bases removed from V and 4 bases from J, the gap between germline ends came to 11 bases. The CDR3 region has the DNA TGCGCCAGCAGCTTGGAGGCCGGACAGTACAATGAGCAGTTCTTC. Translation gives CASSLEAGQYNEQFF. The full variable domain, its missing parts supplied by reference TRBV5-1 and TRBJ2-1, is KAGVTQTPRYLIKTRGQQVTLSCSPISGHRSVSWYQQTPGQGLQFLFEYFSETQRNKGNFPGRFSGRQFSNSRSEMNVSTLELGDSALYLCASSLEAGQYNEQFFGPGTRLTVL.

The chain joins TRBV7-3 to TRBJ1-1; D is ambiguous. V lost 5 bases, J lost 0 bases, and 7 bases lay in between. The CDR3 loop spans 13 amino acids. Per germline, CDR1 SGHTA and CDR2 FQGTGA. The CDR3 spells CASSLTVNTEAFF. In DNA form, the CDR3 reads TGTGCCAGCAGCCTTACAGTGAACACTGAAGCTTTCTTT.

This chain links TRBV5-1 with TRBJ2-5, with 8 positions matching TRBD2. CDR1 and CDR2 from the germline V gene are SGHRS and YFSETQ. This CDR3 region has 12 residues. Trimming cost V 4 bases and J 4 bases; bases outside gene matches: 0. The CDR3 DNA follows: TGCGCCAGCAGCCTAGCGGGAGAGACCCAGTACTTC. It specifies CASSLAGETQYF.

CDR3 sequence: CATNPPPSWGLKYEQYF. CDR3 bases: TGTGCCACCAACCCTCCACCATCTTGGGGGCTTAAGTACGAGCAGTACTTC. This chain joins TRBV19 and TRBJ2-7; weak D call: TRBD1 (6 bases). There are 17 residues in the CDR3. The V end was cut by 10 bases, the J end by 4 bases, with 29 bases between. CDR1 is LNHDA, CDR2 SQIVND, per germline (reference sequence).

J is TRBJ1-2 and V is TRBV7-9, with TRBD1 identical over 8 bases. V shed 5 bases, J shed 8 bases, and the junction held 1 base outside the gene matches. The CDR3 is 11 residues long. The germline V gene encodes CDR1 SEHNR and CDR2 FQNEAQ (reference sequence). In DNA form, the CDR3 reads TGTGCCAGCAGCGACAGGGGAGGCTACACCTTC. Protein sequence: CASSDRGGYTF.